These 23 T cell receptor beta chains were sequenced from one sample in a study of PD-1 blockade in classical Hodgkin lymphoma. Sequencing was performed with immunoSEQ multiplex PCR; in TCRdb, only in-frame clones are kept and a portion is missing. The data contain around 99,000 clones, roughly 79% of them singletons. Relapse was seen in all patients after autologous stem cell transplantation, and brentuximab vedotin exposure was variable. The sample consisted of peripheral blood mononuclear cells (PBMCs), taken before the second cycle of nivolumab. The source of these receptors is a human donor with classical Hodgkin lymphoma.

CDR3 amino acids: CAWTVTYGIRYF. CDR3 DNA sequence: TGTGCCTGGACCGTCACCTACGGGATTCGGTATTTT. This chain links TRBV30 with TRBJ2-3; D may be TRBD2 (5 bases). Germline V lookup: CDR1 GTSNPN, CDR2 SVGIG (reference sequence). This CDR3 contains 12 residues. V lost 4 bases and J 14 bases, leaving 19 bases between the germline ends. Full variable domain (missing parts from reference TRBV30 and TRBJ2-3): SQTIHQWPATLVQPVGSPLSLECTVEGTSNPNLYWYRQAAGRGLQLLFYSVGIGQISSEVPQNLSASRPQDRQFILSSKKLLLSDSGFYLCAWTVTYGIRYFGPGTRLTVL.

The gene calls are TRBV19 and TRBJ1-5, with 10 bases lining up with TRBD1. Germline values: CDR1 LNHDA, CDR2 SQIVND (reference sequence). The CDR3 is 16 residues long. J lost 5 bases, V lost 2 bases, and 6 bases had no gene match. The CDR3 sequence: CASSIFGTGAHQPQHF. CDR3 DNA sequence: TGTGCCAGTAGTATATTCGGGACAGGGGCTCATCAGCCCCAGCATTTT.

The J gene is TRBJ2-1, the V gene TRBV11-2, with D perhaps matching TRBD1 (6 bases). Germline V lookup: CDR1 SGHAT, CDR2 FQNNGV. The CDR3 length is 14 residues. CDR3 sequence (DNA): TGTGCGGGGGCCGGCGGAAGCTCCTACAATGAGCAGTTCTTC. Residues: CAGAGGSSYNEQFF. Full variable domain (rest looked up from reference TRBV11-2 and TRBJ2-1): EAGVAQSPRYKIIEKRQSVAFWCNPISGHATLYWYQQILGQGPKLLIQFQNNGVVDDSQLPKDRFSAERLKGVDSTLKIQPAKLEDSAVYLCAGAGGSSYNEQFFGPGTRLTVL.

The CDR3 is CASSVQQRNTEAFF. DNA of the CDR3: TGTGCCAGCAGTGTCCAACAGCGTAACACTGAAGCTTTCTTT. This chain uses TRBV6-1 with TRBJ1-1; unclear D gene. This CDR3 comprises 14 residues. CDR1 and CDR2 from the germline V gene are MNHNS and SASEGT. Trimming took 4 bases from V and 2 from J, leaving 11 bases between them.

The V call is TRBV19, the J call TRBJ1-4; no definite D call. Germline V lookup: CDR1 LNHDA, CDR2 SQIVND (reference sequence). V gave up 8 bases and J gave up 12 bases, with 13 bases separating them. The CDR3 sequence is 11 residues long. The CDR3 is CASSPGLELFF. In DNA form, the CDR3 reads TGTGCCAGTTCCCCCGGTTTGGAACTGTTTTTT.

The chain recombines TRBV5-3 with TRBJ2-7; 12 bases map to TRBD2. Being an ORF, TRBV5-3 has a function that is uncertain. Trimming cost V 4 bases and J 1 base; bases outside gene matches: 9. The CDR3 has 17 residues. The CDR3 reads CARSRTSGAPSSYEQYF. The CDR3 bases are TGTGCCAGAAGCCGGACTAGCGGGGCCCCCTCATCCTACGAGCAGTACTTC.

The chain joins TRBV30 to TRBJ1-3; D uncertain. Trimming shortened V by 4 bases and J by 3 bases, and 10 bases separated the two germline ends. There are 13 residues in the CDR3. CDR1 is GTSNPN, CDR2 SVGIG, per germline (reference sequence). CDR3 bases: TGTGCCTGGAACTCCCAGGTTGGAAACACCATATATTTT. It is translated as CAWNSQVGNTIYF. Combining the CDR3 with reference TRBV30 and TRBJ1-3 gives the whole variable domain SQTIHQWPATLVQPVGSPLSLECTVEGTSNPNLYWYRQAAGRGLQLLFYSVGIGQISSEVPQNLSASRPQDRQFILSSKKLLLSDSGFYLCAWNSQVGNTIYFGEGSWLTVV.

CDR3 in amino acids: CASRSQRTQPQHF. The CDR3, as DNA: TGTGCCAGCAGATCACAGAGGACCCAGCCCCAGCATTTT. The gene calls are TRBV2 and TRBJ1-5; D is undetermined. Trimming took 6 bases from V and 7 from J, leaving 13 bases between them. The germline V gene encodes CDR1 SNHLY and CDR2 FYNNEI. This CDR3 comprises 13 residues. Looking up the rest from reference TRBV2 and TRBJ1-5 gives the full variable domain: EPEVTQTPSHQVTQMGQEVILRCVPISNHLYFYWYRQILGQKVEFLVSFYNNEISEKSEIFDDQFSVERPDGSNFTLKIRSTKLEDSAMYFCASRSQRTQPQHFGDGTRLSIL.

The chain combines TRBV9 with TRBJ1-1, with a possible D match to TRBD1 (5 bases). Germline lookup yields CDR1 SGDLS and CDR2 YYNGEE. Trimming cost V 0 bases and J 3 bases, with 6 bases left between them. This CDR3 spans 13 amino acids. The CDR3 sequence: CASSVAGHTEAFF. For the CDR3, the DNA is TGTGCCAGCAGCGTAGCAGGGCACACTGAAGCTTTCTTT.

This clone was seen a single time. In DNA form, the CDR3 reads TGTGCCAGCAGTCCCAGTGGCTCTGGGGCCAACGTCCTGACTTTC. Translating it yields CASSPSGSGANVLTF. The J gene is TRBJ2-6, the V gene TRBV11-3; D gene ambiguous. V lost 6 bases and J lost 0, with 9 bases in between. Germline CDR1 SGHNT, CDR2 YENEEA. The CDR3 is 15 residues long.

The chain has TRBV5-5 and TRBJ2-7, with 8 bases matching TRBD2. The CDR3 runs 17 residues. After removal of 0 bases from V and 4 bases from J, the junction contained 12 bases not matched to a gene. CDR1 SGHKS and CDR2 YYEKEE come from the germline V gene (reference sequence). DNA for the CDR3: TGTGCCAGCAGCTTGGTTTCTTGGACTAGCATGGGTTACGAGCAGTACTTC. This gives the protein CASSLVSWTSMGYEQYF. The full variable domain, in which reference TRBV5-5 and TRBJ2-7 provide the parts outside the CDR3, is DAGVTQSPTHLIKTRGQQVTLRCSPISGHKSVSWYQQVLGQGPQFIFQYYEKEERGRGNFPDRFSARQFPNYSSELNVNALLLGDSALYLCASSLVSWTSMGYEQYFGPGTRLTVT.

As DNA, the CDR3 is TGTGCCAGCAGCGTAGCTATTAGCTCCTACGAGCAGTACTTC. Protein sequence: CASSVAISSYEQYF. The V call is TRBV9, the J call TRBJ2-7; D call uncertain. Germline V lookup: CDR1 SGDLS, CDR2 YYNGEE. This CDR3 is 14 amino acids long. Trimming pared 0 bases from V and 0 bases from J, leaving 7 bases between.

The V call is TRBV7-2, the J call TRBJ2-2; 7 bases agree with TRBD2. With 3 bases clipped from V and 6 bases from J, the junction kept 10 bases outside the gene matches. This CDR3 has 16 residues. Germline V gene lookup returns CDR1 SGHTA and CDR2 FQGNSA. The CDR3 sequence is CASSLGRGRGAGELFF. The DNA for the CDR3 is TGTGCCAGCAGCTTGGGCCGCGGGAGAGGCGCCGGGGAGCTGTTTTTT. The full variable domain, its missing parts supplied by reference TRBV7-2 and TRBJ2-2, is GAGVSQSPSNKVTEKGKDVELRCDPISGHTALYWYRQSLGQGLEFLIYFQGNSAPDKSGLPSDRFSAERTGGSVSTLTIQRTQQEDSAVYLCASSLGRGRGAGELFFGEGSRLTVL.

The chain has TRBV11-1 and TRBJ2-2, with 10 nucleotides matching TRBD2. This CDR3 comprises 15 residues. CDR1 and CDR2 from the germline V gene are SGHAT and FQDESV (reference sequence). V was clipped by 5 bases and J by 6 bases; unmatched bases: 6. This CDR3 is CASSPLAGASGELFF. Here the CDR3 DNA reads TGTGCCAGCAGCCCTCTAGCGGGAGCCTCCGGGGAGCTGTTTTTT.

The V and J genes are TRBV5-6 and TRBJ1-1; D may be TRBD1 (5 bases). Germline CDR1 is SGHDT and CDR2 is YYEEEE. V lost 6 bases to trimming and J lost 1 base, with 13 bases between them. The CDR3 runs 14 residues. In DNA, the CDR3 is TGTGCCAGCAACAAAGTGGGACCGAACACTGAAGCTTTCTTT. Protein product: CASNKVGPNTEAFF.

The chain carries TRBV9 and TRBJ2-7; a possible D gene is TRBD1 (6 bases). In germline, CDR1 is SGDLS, CDR2 YYNGEE. Trimming stripped 4 bases from V and 0 bases from J, with 17 bases between. This CDR3 has 16 amino acids. In nucleotides, the CDR3 is TGTGCCAGCAGCCGGGGCCACAGGGTCAGCTCCTACGAGCAGTACTTC. This encodes CASSRGHRVSSYEQYF.

This chain joins TRBV5-1 and TRBJ1-1; no firm D call. The germline CDR1 and CDR2 sequences are SGHRS and YFSETQ. Trimming removed 5 bases at V and 1 base at J, with 9 bases between. This CDR3 region has 13 residues. The CDR3 coding sequence is TGCGCCAGCAGGGTCGGGAGGAACACTGAAGCTTTCTTT. This gives the protein CASRVGRNTEAFF.

The J gene is TRBJ2-7, the V gene TRBV27, with TRBD1 identical over 10 bases. Germline V lookup: CDR1 MNHEY, CDR2 SMNVEV (reference sequence). J lost 3 bases, V lost 6 bases, and 5 bases had no gene match. The CDR3 has 14 residues. The CDR3, as DNA: TGTGCCAGCAGGTGGACAGGGGGGAGCTACGAGCAGTACTTC. Its protein product is CASRWTGGSYEQYF.

This chain links TRBV10-3 with TRBJ2-1; TRBD1 matches 7 bases. Germline V CDR1 and CDR2: ENHRY, SYGVKD. This CDR3 comprises 15 residues. The V segment lost 4 bases and the J segment 6 bases; nucleotides outside the gene matches: 9. CDR3 amino acids: CAISAHRDSINEQFF. The CDR3 DNA reads as TGTGCCATCAGTGCCCACCGGGACAGTATCAATGAGCAGTTCTTC.

J is TRBJ1-2 and V is TRBV5-1, with D possibly being TRBD1 (6 bases). CDR3 length equals 13 residues. Trimming took off 4 bases at V and 8 bases at J, with 15 bases between the two ends. Germline loops: CDR1 SGHRS, CDR2 YFSETQ. Written as DNA, the CDR3 is TGCGCCAGCAGCGGAGGGGGACTCGGCGGCTACACCTTC. This translates into CASSGGGLGGYTF.

The chain is built from TRBV11-2 and TRBJ2-3; TRBD2 matches 8 bases. The CDR3 consists of 15 residues. V trimming: 4 bases; J trimming: 0 bases; junction bases outside the gene matches: 3. Germline CDR1 SGHAT, CDR2 FQNNGV. The CDR3 sequence is CASSYSGVSTDTQYF. CDR3 nucleotide sequence: TGTGCCAGCAGCTATAGCGGGGTGAGCACAGATACGCAGTATTTT.

The chain recombines TRBV7-8 with TRBJ2-1; TRBD2 aligns across 10 bases. The CDR3 is 14 amino acids. CDR1 and CDR2 (germline): SGHVS, FQNEAQ. The V and J ends lost 2 bases and 8 bases, in that order; junction bases with no gene match: 3. CDR3 sequence: CASSLLAGGYEQFF. The CDR3 nucleotides are TGTGCCAGCAGCTTATTAGCGGGAGGCTATGAGCAGTTCTTC.

As DNA, the CDR3 is TGCAGTGCTAGAGTGGTCTATGAGCAGTTCTTC. This sequence encodes CSARVVYEQFF. The rearrangement uses TRBV20-1 and TRBJ2-1; D is ambiguous. V lost 1 base and J lost 8, with 6 bases in between. Germline V lookup: CDR1 DFQATT, CDR2 SNEGSKA (reference sequence). This CDR3 is built from 11 residues.